This T cell receptor (beta chain) was retrieved from a study of beta chain features in type 1 diabetes. At the level of the study: Cell yields, age and gender were similar between patients and healthy donors. Summed over all samples, the examined sorted cells came to about 110 million. Study-level points and caveats: Sampled from patients, naive, central memory and Treg TCRB repertoires appeared more similar than those sampled from healthy donors. Within each of all four CD4+ subsets, Type 1 diabetes patients had TCRB CDR3s that were moderately but significantly shorter.

The isolated RNA, all of it, was reverse transcribed, so expressed TCRB transcripts were what got sequenced. Some clones are missing from TCRdb's copy, which holds only in-frame ones; the method was immunoSEQ multiplex PCR. The table has 95,000 to 150,000 clones, 16% seen once. Concerning this clone: As yet, its antigen is unknown.

The CDR3 totals 12 residues. Germline CDR1 is SGHTA and CDR2 is FQGNSA. J lost 13 bases, V lost 5 bases, and 8 bases had no gene match. Purity of each sorted population was above 95%. Sample: central memory CD4+ T cells from blood. This chain uses TRBV7-2 with TRBJ2-1, with TRBD1 matching 7 bases. The TCR sequence derives from a man younger than 45 with type 1 diabetes. DNA of the CDR3: TGTGCCAGCAGCCCCGACAGGGTGCGTCAGTTCTTC. This encodes CASSPDRVRQFF.